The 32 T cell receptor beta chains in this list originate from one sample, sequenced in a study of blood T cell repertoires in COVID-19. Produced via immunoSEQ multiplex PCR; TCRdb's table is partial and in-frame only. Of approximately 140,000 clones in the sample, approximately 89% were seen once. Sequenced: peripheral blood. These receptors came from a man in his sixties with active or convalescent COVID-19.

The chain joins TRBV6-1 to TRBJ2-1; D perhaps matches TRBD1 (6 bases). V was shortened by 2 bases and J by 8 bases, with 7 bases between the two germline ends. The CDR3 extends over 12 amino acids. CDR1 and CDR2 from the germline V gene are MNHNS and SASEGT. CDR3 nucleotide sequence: TGTGCCAGCAGTGAAAGGGGGTATGAGCAGTTCTTC. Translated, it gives CASSERGYEQFF.

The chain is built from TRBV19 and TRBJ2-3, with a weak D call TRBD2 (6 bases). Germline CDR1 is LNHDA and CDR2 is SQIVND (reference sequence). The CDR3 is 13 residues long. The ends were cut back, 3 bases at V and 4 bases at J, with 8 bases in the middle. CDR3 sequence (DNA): TGTGCCAGTAGTATCTCGGGGGCAGATACGCAGTATTTT. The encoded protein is CASSISGADTQYF. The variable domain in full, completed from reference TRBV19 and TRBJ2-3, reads DGGITQSPKYLFRKEGQNVTLSCEQNLNHDAMYWYRQDPGQGLRLIYYSQIVNDFQKGDIAEGYSVSREKKESFPLTVTSAQKNPTAFYLCASSISGADTQYFGPGTRLTVL.

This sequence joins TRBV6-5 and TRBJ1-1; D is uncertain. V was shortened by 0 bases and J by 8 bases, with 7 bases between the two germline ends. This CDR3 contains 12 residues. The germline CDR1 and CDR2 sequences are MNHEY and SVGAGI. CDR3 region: CASSYSGREAFF. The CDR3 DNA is TGTGCCAGCAGTTACTCGGGCAGAGAAGCTTTCTTT.

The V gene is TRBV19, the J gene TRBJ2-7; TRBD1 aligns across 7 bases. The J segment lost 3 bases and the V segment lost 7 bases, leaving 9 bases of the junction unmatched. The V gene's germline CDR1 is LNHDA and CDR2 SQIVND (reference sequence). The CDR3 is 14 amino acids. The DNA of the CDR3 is TGTGCCAGTACCCCGACAGGGTCATTCTACGAGCAGTACTTC. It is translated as CASTPTGSFYEQYF.

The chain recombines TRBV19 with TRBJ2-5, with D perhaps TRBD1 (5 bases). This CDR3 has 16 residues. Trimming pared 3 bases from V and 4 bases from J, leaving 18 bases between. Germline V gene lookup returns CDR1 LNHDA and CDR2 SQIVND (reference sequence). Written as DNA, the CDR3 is TGTGCCAGTAGTATGGGTCCAGGGTCGTTCGTAGAGACCCAGTACTTC. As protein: CASSMGPGSFVETQYF.

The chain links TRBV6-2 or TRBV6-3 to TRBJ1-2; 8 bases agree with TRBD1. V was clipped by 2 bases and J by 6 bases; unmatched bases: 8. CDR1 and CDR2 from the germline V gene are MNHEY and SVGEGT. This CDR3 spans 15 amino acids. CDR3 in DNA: TGTGCCAGCAGTTACAAATCGACACAGGGGGATGGCTACACCTTC. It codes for CASSYKSTQGDGYTF.

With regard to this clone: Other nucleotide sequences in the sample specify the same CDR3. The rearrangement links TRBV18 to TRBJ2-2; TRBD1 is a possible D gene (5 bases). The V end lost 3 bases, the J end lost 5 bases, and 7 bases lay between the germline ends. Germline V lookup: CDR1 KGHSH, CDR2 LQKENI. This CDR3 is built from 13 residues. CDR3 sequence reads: CASSPQGTGELFF. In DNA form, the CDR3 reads TGTGCCAGCTCACCTCAGGGTACCGGGGAGCTGTTTTTT.

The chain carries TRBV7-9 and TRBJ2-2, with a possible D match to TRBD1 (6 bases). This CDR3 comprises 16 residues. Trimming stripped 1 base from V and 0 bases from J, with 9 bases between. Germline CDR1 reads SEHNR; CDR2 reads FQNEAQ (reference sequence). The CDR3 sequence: CASSLDRAANTGELFF. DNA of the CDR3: TGTGCCAGCAGCTTAGACAGGGCGGCGAACACCGGGGAGCTGTTTTTT.

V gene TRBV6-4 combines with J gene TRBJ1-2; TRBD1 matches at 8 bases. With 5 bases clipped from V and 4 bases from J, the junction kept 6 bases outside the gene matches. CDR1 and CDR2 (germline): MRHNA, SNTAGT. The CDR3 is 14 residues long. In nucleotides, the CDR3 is TGTGCCAGCAGTATGACAGGGGCCGGCTATGGCTACACCTTC. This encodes CASSMTGAGYGYTF.

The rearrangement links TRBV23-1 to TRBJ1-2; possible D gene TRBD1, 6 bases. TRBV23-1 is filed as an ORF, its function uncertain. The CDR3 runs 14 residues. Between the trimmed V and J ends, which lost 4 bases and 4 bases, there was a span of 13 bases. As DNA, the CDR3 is TGCGCCAGCAGTCGCAAACAGGGTAGCTATGGCTACACCTTC. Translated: CASSRKQGSYGYTF.

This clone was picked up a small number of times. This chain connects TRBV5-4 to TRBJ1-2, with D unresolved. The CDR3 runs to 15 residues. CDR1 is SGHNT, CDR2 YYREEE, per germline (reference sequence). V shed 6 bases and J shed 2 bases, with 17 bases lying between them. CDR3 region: CASTLNGVLNYGYTF. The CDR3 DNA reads TGTGCCAGCACCCTGAACGGAGTGCTGAACTATGGCTACACCTTC.

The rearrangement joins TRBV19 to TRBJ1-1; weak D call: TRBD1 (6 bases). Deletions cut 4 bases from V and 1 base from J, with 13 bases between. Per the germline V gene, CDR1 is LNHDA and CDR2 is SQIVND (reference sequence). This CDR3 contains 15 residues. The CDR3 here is CASSTHRTANTEAFF. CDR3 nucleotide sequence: TGTGCCAGTAGTACCCACCGGACAGCGAACACTGAAGCTTTCTTT.

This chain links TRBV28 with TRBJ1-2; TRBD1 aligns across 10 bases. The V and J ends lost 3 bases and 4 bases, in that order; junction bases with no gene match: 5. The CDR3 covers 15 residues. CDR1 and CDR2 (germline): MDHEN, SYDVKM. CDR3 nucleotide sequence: TGTGCCAGCAGTTTTCGGGACAGGGGTGGCTATGGCTACACCTTC. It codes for CASSFRDRGGYGYTF.

CDR3 residues: CASSLSSGLGDEKLFF. CDR3 DNA: TGCGCCAGCAGCTTGTCGTCGGGGTTAGGAGATGAAAAACTGTTTTTT. The genes are TRBV5-1 and TRBJ1-4; D is unresolved. The V gene's germline CDR1 is SGHRS and CDR2 YFSETQ. The V and J ends lost 1 base and 6 bases respectively, with 16 bases between them. The CDR3 is 16 residues long.

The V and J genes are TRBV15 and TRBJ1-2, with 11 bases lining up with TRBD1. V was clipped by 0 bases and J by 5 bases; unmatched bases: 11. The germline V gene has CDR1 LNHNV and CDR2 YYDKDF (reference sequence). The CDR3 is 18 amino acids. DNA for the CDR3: TGTGCCACCAGCAGAGATTACGGAGGACAGGGGGCAAAGTATGGCTACACCTTC. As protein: CATSRDYGGQGAKYGYTF.

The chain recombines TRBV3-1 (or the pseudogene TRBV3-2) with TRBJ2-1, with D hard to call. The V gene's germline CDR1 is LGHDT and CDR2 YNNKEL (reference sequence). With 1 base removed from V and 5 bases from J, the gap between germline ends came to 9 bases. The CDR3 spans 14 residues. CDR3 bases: TGTGCCAGCAGCCAAGCCGCGCTCCACAATGAGCAGTTCTTC. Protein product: CASSQAALHNEQFF.

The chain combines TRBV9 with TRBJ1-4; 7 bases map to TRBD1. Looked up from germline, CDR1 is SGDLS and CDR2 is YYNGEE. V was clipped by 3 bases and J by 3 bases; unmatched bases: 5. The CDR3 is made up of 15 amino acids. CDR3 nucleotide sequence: TGTGCCAGCAGCGGACACAGGGGCCCTAATGAAAAACTGTTTTTT. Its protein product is CASSGHRGPNEKLFF.

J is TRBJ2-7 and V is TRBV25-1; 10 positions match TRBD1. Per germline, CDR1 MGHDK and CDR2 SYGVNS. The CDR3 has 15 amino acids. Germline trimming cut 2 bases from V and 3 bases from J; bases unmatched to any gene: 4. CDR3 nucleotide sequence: TGTGCCAGCAGTGAAGCGGGACAGGGGTTCTACGAGCAGTACTTC. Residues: CASSEAGQGFYEQYF.

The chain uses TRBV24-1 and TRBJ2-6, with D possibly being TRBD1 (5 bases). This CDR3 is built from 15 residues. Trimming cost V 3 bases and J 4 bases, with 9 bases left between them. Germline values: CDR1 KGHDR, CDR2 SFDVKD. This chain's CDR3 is CATSDRTRGANVLTF. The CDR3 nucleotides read TGTGCCACCAGTGATCGGACAAGGGGGGCCAACGTCCTGACTTTC.

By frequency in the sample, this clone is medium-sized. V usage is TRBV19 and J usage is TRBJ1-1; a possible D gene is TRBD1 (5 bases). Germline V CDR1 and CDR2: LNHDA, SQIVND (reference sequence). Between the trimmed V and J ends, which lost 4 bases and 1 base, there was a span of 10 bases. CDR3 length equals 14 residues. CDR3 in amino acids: CASSSGTWNTEAFF. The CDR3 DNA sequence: TGTGCCAGTAGTAGCGGGACTTGGAACACTGAAGCTTTCTTT.

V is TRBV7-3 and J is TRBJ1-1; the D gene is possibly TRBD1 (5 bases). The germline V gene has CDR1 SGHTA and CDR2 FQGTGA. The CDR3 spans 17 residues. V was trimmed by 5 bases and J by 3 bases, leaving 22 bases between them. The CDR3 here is CASSPIRQLRGHTEAFF. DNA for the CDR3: TGTGCCAGCAGCCCGATACGACAGCTTCGCGGCCACACTGAAGCTTTCTTT.

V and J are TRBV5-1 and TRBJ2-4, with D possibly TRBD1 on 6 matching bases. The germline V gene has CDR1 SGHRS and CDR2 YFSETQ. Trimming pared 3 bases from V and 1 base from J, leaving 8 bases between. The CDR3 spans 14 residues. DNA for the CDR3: TGCGCCAGCAGCTCAGGGGAGGCCAAAAACATTCAGTACTTC. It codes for CASSSGEAKNIQYF. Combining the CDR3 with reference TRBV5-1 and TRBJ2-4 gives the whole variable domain KAGVTQTPRYLIKTRGQQVTLSCSPISGHRSVSWYQQTPGQGLQFLFEYFSETQRNKGNFPGRFSGRQFSNSRSEMNVSTLELGDSALYLCASSSGEAKNIQYFGAGTRLSVL.

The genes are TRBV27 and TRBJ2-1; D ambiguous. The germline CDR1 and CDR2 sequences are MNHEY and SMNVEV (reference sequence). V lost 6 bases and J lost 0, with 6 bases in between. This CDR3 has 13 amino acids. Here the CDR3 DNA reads TGTGCCAGCAGGCGGAGCTCCTACAATGAGCAGTTCTTC. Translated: CASRRSSYNEQFF.

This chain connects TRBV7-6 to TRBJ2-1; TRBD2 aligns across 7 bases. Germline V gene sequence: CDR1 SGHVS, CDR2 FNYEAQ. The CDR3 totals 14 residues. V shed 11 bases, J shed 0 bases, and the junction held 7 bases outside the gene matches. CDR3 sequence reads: CASSGEGSYNEQFF. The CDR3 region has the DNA TGTGCCTCCAGTGGGGAGGGCTCCTACAATGAGCAGTTCTTC.

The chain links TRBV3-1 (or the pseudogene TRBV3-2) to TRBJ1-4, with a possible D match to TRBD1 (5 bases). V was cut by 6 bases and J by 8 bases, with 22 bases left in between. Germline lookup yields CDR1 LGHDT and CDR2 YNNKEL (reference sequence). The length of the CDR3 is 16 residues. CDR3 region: CASSPRNPRAGEKLFF. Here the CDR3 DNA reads TGTGCCAGCAGTCCCCGCAACCCCAGGGCTGGAGAAAAACTGTTTTTT.

In DNA form, the CDR3 reads TGTGCCAGCAGCTTCGGCGGGTACATGAACACTGAAGCTTTCTTT. Protein: CASSFGGYMNTEAFF. The V call is TRBV13, the J call TRBJ1-1; D unclear. The CDR3 is 15 residues long. V shed 3 bases and J shed 0 bases, with 11 bases lying between them. The germline CDR1 and CDR2 sequences are PRHDT and FYEKMQ (reference sequence).

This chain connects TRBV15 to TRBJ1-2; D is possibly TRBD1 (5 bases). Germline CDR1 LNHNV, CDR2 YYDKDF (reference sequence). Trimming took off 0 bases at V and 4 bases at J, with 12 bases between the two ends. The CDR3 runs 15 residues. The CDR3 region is CATSRDSQGLYGYTF. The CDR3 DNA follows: TGTGCCACCAGCAGAGATTCCCAGGGACTCTATGGCTACACCTTC. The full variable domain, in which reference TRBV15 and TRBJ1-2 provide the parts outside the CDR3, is DAMVIQNPRYQVTQFGKPVTLSCSQTLNHNVMYWYQQKSSQAPKLLFHYYDKDFNNEADTPDNFQSRRPNTSFCFLDIRSPGLGDTAMYLCATSRDSQGLYGYTFGSGTRLTVV.

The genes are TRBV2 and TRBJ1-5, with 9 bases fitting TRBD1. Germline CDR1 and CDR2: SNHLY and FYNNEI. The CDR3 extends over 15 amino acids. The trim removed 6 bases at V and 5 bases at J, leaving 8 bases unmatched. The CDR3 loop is CASRGRRQGDQPQHF. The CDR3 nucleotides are TGTGCCAGCAGAGGCCGTCGACAGGGGGATCAGCCCCAGCATTTT.

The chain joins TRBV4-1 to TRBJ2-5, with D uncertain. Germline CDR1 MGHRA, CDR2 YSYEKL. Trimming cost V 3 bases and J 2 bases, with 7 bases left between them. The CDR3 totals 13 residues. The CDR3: CASSQFQQETQYF. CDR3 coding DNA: TGCGCCAGCAGCCAGTTTCAGCAAGAGACCCAGTACTTC.

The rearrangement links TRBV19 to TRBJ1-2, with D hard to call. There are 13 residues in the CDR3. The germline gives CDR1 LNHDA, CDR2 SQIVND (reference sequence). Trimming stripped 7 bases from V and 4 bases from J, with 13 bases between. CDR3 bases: TGTGCCAGTAAGGAGGATTACGGCTATGGCTACACCTTC. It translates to CASKEDYGYGYTF.

CDR3: CASTPPGGGYTEAFF. The CDR3 DNA follows: TGTGCCAGCACCCCCCCAGGAGGTGGTTACACTGAAGCTTTCTTT. The chain employs TRBV6-5 and TRBJ1-1; D remains unclear. Per the germline V gene, CDR1 is MNHEY and CDR2 is SVGAGI. V was trimmed by 7 bases and J by 3 bases, leaving 18 bases between them. This CDR3 has 15 residues.

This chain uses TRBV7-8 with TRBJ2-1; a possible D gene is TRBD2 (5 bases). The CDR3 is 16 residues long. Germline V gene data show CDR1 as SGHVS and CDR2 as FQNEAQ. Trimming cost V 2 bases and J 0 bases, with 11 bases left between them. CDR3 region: CASSLRGSGSYNEQFF. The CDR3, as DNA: TGTGCCAGCAGCTTAAGAGGGAGTGGCTCCTACAATGAGCAGTTCTTC.